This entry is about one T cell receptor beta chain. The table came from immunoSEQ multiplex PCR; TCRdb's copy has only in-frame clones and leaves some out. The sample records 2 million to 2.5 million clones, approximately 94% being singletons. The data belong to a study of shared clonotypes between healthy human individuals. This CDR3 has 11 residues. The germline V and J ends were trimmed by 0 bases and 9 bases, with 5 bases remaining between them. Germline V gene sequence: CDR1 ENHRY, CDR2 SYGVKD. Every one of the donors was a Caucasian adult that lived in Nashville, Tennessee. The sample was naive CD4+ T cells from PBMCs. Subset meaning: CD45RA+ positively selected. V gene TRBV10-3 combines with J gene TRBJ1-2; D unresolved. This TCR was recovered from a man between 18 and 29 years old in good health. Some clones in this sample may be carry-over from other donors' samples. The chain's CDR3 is CAISESRSYTF. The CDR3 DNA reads TGTGCCATCAGTGAGTCGCGGAGCTACACCTTC.